The sequence of this T cell receptor beta chain was determined in a study of blood T cell repertoires in COVID-19. In the study overall: Some COVID-19 samples were acute and others convalescent; all came from the United States, Italy and Spain. T cells, B-cell-depleted T cells, or PBMCs supplied cDNA or gDNA.

Trimming shortened V by 4 bases and J by 2 bases, and 11 bases separated the two germline ends. CDR3 length: 15 amino acids. Germline V lookup: CDR1 SGHVS, CDR2 FNYEAQ. Original processing notes: Nucleated cell number was recorded as an estimate derived from reference gene primer amplification. Repertoires were generated with immunoSEQ multiplex PCR, while TCRdb's copy carries only in-frame clones and drops some. The V and J calls and clone size come from that table; D and trimming were worked out from the DNA. This table has 36,000 or so clones, about 90% appearing once. Sequencing used peripheral blood. This clonotype originated in a woman in her 70s with active COVID-19. The V and J genes are TRBV7-6 and TRBJ2-2; TRBD2 might be the D (5 bases). Here the CDR3 DNA reads TGTGCCAGCAGCTCCACGGCGGGTAACACCGGGGAGCTGTTTTTT. As protein: CASSSTAGNTGELFF.